Each of the 6 T cell receptor beta chains below was sequenced from the same sample in a study of blood T cell repertoires in COVID-19. Only in-frame clones appear in the TCRdb table, and some are missing; sequencing was by immunoSEQ multiplex PCR. The sample includes roughly 250,000 clones, roughly 90% of them seen just once. The material sequenced was peripheral blood. Receptors were obtained from a woman aged 40 to 55 who had recovered from COVID-19.

The V call is TRBV5-4, the J call TRBJ2-7; TRBD1 is a possible D gene (5 bases). The CDR3 sequence is 19 residues long. V gave up 5 bases and J gave up 0 bases, with 27 bases separating them. Germline V gene lookup returns CDR1 SGHNT and CDR2 YYREEE (reference sequence). The CDR3 DNA is TGTGCCAGCAGTCGAGAACCCCATGGGGCTACCGTACTCTCCTACGAGCAGTACTTC. This encodes CASSREPHGATVLSYEQYF.

The chain joins TRBV3-1 (or the pseudogene TRBV3-2) to TRBJ2-3, with TRBD2 identical over 9 bases. V lost 4 bases, J lost 6 bases, and 5 bases stayed unmatched. The CDR3 sequence is 14 residues long. The germline V gene encodes CDR1 LGHDT and CDR2 YNNKEL (reference sequence). CDR3 sequence: CASSPPSGVDTQYF. Here the CDR3 DNA reads TGTGCCAGCAGCCCCCCTAGCGGGGTTGATACGCAGTATTTT.

The CDR3 DNA sequence: TGTGCCATCACCCCGGGGGCTGGGGACAGGGGTGACGAGCAGTACTTC. It specifies CAITPGAGDRGDEQYF. This chain uses TRBV10-3 with TRBJ2-7, with TRBD1 matching 10 bases. The CDR3 length is 16 residues. Germline V lookup: CDR1 ENHRY, CDR2 SYGVKD. The junction had 14 bases not matched to a gene; V was cut back by 7 bases and J by 5 bases.

The chain uses TRBV19 and TRBJ1-5; 7 bases agree with TRBD1. The CDR3 is made up of 16 amino acids. Trimming took 5 bases from V and 7 from J; bases not matched to a gene: 14. Germline CDR1 and CDR2: LNHDA and SQIVND (reference sequence). CDR3 amino acids: CASSRTRDRSAQPQHF. The DNA of the CDR3 is TGTGCCAGTAGTCGAACCCGGGACAGAAGCGCCCAGCCCCAGCATTTT.

This clone showed up just a few times. The chain recombines TRBV7-9 with TRBJ2-3, with D unclear. Germline CDR1 and CDR2: SEHNR and FQNEAQ (reference sequence). CDR3 length: 10 amino acids. The ends were cut back, 9 bases at V and 6 bases at J, with 7 bases in the middle. As DNA, the CDR3 is TGTGCCAGTCACGGGGATACGCAGTATTTT. This encodes CASHGDTQYF.

The genes are TRBV10-3 and TRBJ1-1; D is uncertain. Trimming stripped 3 bases from V and 3 bases from J, with 8 bases between. This CDR3 is built from 13 residues. Germline-derived CDR1 and CDR2 are ENHRY and SYGVKD. CDR3 DNA: TGTGCCATCAGTGAAGCCGCGGACACTGAAGCTTTCTTT. Protein sequence: CAISEAADTEAFF.